The rows below give T cell receptor beta chains drawn from one sample of a study of blood T cells in healthy people across ages. TCRdb recomputed calls from the 5' RACE reads with MiXCR, one row per CDR3 protein. In the table there are around 870,000 distinct CDR3 sequences, 29% of which are singletons. Sequenced material: blood. The receptors shown here come from a woman of 80 years or more in good health. Both conserved end residues are part of each CDR3. Each record gives: J gene, clone size, D gene, V gene, CDR3 protein, CDR3 DNA. A D gene is named only where the DNA matches it firmly. Not every row has a clone size; where given, it reads once, few, many or a size class.

TRBJ1-5 few - TRBV7-2 CASSENRYNQPQHF TGTGCCAGCAGCGAAAACAGGTACAATCAGCCCCAGCATTTT
TRBJ1-2 many - TRBV18 CASSPGLPYGYTF TGTGCCAGCTCACCCGGGCTCCCTTATGGCTACACCTTC
TRBJ2-3 many - TRBV5-1 CASSSELDTQYF TGCGCCAGCAGCTCGGAACTGGATACGCAGTATTTT
TRBJ1-1 few TRBD1 TRBV4-1 CASSQVTVGQEAFF TGCGCCAGCAGCCAAGTTACGGTGGGACAGGAAGCTTTCTTT
TRBJ2-5 many - TRBV11-2 CASSGLGVAQETQYF TGTGCCAGCAGCGGTTTGGGGGTAGCCCAAGAGACCCAGTACTTC
TRBJ2-3 many TRBD2 TRBV7-2 CASSSRTSGSTDTQYF TGTGCCAGCAGCTCCAGGACTAGCGGGAGCACAGATACGCAGTATTTT
TRBJ2-4 - TRBD2 TRBV11-1 CASSFSGGGRFQYF TGTGCCAGCAGCTTTAGCGGGGGGGGGAGATTTCAGTACTTC
TRBJ1-4 - - TRBV6-5 CASSFDFGEKLFF TGTGCCAGCAGTTTTGACTTTGGGGAAAAACTGTTTTTT
TRBJ2-2 few TRBD1 TRBV6-1 CASSKQGTNTGELFF TGTGCCAGCAGTAAACAGGGGACGAACACCGGGGAGCTGTTTTTT
TRBJ2-5 many TRBD1 TRBV5-1 CASSQGASNRETQYF TGCGCCAGCAGCCAGGGGGCCTCGAATCGAGAGACCCAGTACTTC
TRBJ1-2 few - TRBV7-2 CASSLARGYYGYTF TGTGCCAGCAGCTTAGCAAGAGGATACTATGGCTACACCTTC
TRBJ1-4 few TRBD1 TRBV28 CASSPAGQNNEKLFF TGTGCCAGCAGTCCCGCGGGACAGAATAATGAAAAACTGTTTTTT
TRBJ2-3 - - TRBV12-3/TRBV12-4 CASSVGTDMQYF TGTGCCAGCAGTGTGGGAACAGATATGCAGTATTTT
TRBJ2-1 many - TRBV4-3 CASSQEKQASRGSYNEQFF TGCGCCAGCAGCCAAGAGAAGCAGGCTTCCCGAGGCTCCTACAATGAGCAGTTCTTC
TRBJ1-5 few - TRBV5-5 CASSFRPVGQPQHF TGTGCCAGCAGCTTCCGGCCGGTAGGTCAGCCCCAGCATTTT
TRBJ1-2 many TRBD1 TRBV7-9 CASSRDSNYGYTF TGTGCCAGCAGTCGGGACAGCAACTATGGCTACACCTTC
TRBJ2-7 few - TRBV11-2 CASSLASQLAPYNEQYF TGTGCCAGCAGCTTAGCATCGCAACTAGCCCCCTACAATGAGCAGTACTTC
TRBJ2-1 many - TRBV14 CASSQFGGRSYNEQFF TGTGCCAGCAGCCAATTCGGGGGCCGCTCCTACAATGAGCAGTTCTTC
TRBJ2-1 many TRBD2 TRBV6-2/TRBV6-3 CASSYDGGGARNEQFF TGTGCCAGCAGTTATGACGGCGGGGGGGCCAGGAATGAGCAGTTCTTC
TRBJ2-3 many TRBD1 TRBV6-2/TRBV6-3 CASRRVGTGLDTQYF TGTGCCAGCAGACGAGTCGGGACAGGGCTGGATACGCAGTATTTT
TRBJ2-4 many TRBD1 TRBV3-1 CASSLITGGGANIQYF TGTGCCAGCAGCCTAATAACAGGGGGCGGTGCAAACATTCAGTACTTC
TRBJ1-2 many - TRBV7-8 CASSLAYWGYTF TGTGCCAGCAGCTTAGCTTACTGGGGCTACACCTTC
TRBJ2-6 few - TRBV30 CAGGTDWANVRTF TGTGCGGGGGGGACAGATTGGGCCAACGTCCGGACTTTC
TRBJ2-3 many TRBD1 TRBV29-1 CSVVTGADTQYF TGCAGCGTCGTGACAGGGGCAGATACGCAGTATTTT
TRBJ2-5 few TRBD2 TRBV15 CATSRGGLAGGPRETQYF TGTGCCACCAGCAGAGGCGGACTAGCGGGGGGGCCACGAGAGACCCAGTACTTC
TRBJ2-5 many - TRBV6-1 CASSQAQETQYF TGTGCCAGCAGCCAGGCACAGGAGACCCAGTACTTC
TRBJ2-1 many - TRBV6-2/TRBV6-3 CASSVDRIRQERFF TGTGCCAGCAGCGTAGACAGGATAAGACAGGAAAGGTTCTTC
TRBJ2-3 many TRBD1 TRBV6-1 CASNRDRPTDTQYF TGTGCCAGCAACCGGGACAGGCCCACAGATACGCAGTATTTT
TRBJ2-1 - TRBD1 TRBV4-2 CASSQDPQGDHEQFF TGTGCCAGCAGCCAGGATCCACAGGGGGACCATGAGCAGTTCTTC
TRBJ2-5 - TRBD1 TRBV7-2 CASGEGTGHEQYF TGTGCCAGCGGCGAAGGGACAGGGCATGAGCAGTACTTC
TRBJ2-5 - - TRBV20-1 CSASGMGETQYF TGCAGTGCTAGTGGAATGGGAGAGACCCAGTACTTC
TRBJ1-2 many - TRBV15 CATSRDRRVEYGYTF TGTGCCACCAGCAGAGATCGGAGGGTTGAATATGGCTACACCTTC
TRBJ2-1 many - TRBV4-1 CASSPGILGSYNEQFF TGCGCCAGCAGCCCCGGAATTCTTGGCTCCTACAATGAGCAGTTCTTC
TRBJ2-1 many - TRBV5-5 CASSPPQDSYNEQFF TGTGCCAGCAGCCCACCTCAGGATTCCTACAATGAGCAGTTCTTC
TRBJ1-1 many - TRBV7-2 CASSLHSTEAFF TGTGCCAGCAGTCTTCACTCGACAGAAGCTTTCTTT
TRBJ2-7 - TRBD1 TRBV11-2 CASSPADRPFEQYF TGTGCCAGCAGCCCCGCGGACAGGCCTTTCGAGCAGTACTTC
TRBJ2-3 many TRBD1 TRBV5-1 CASSPGQEGTDTQYF TGCGCCAGCAGCCCCGGACAGGAAGGCACAGATACGCAGTATTTT
TRBJ2-2 few - TRBV20-1 CSARLAANTGELFF TGCAGTGCTAGATTAGCGGCGAACACCGGGGAGCTGTTTTTT
TRBJ2-3 many - TRBV7-2 CASSSTRATDTQYF TGTGCCAGCAGCTCCACCAGGGCCACAGATACGCAGTATTTT
TRBJ2-7 many TRBD1 TRBV2 CASSEMTGVRGEQYF TGTGCCAGCAGTGAAATGACAGGGGTCAGGGGGGAGCAGTACTTC
TRBJ2-5 many TRBD2 TRBV7-2 CASSLARTSGGPEKETQYF TGTGCCAGCAGCTTAGCGCGGACTAGCGGGGGCCCCGAGAAAGAGACCCAGTACTTC
TRBJ2-5 few TRBD2 TRBV10-1 CASSGGTSKETQYF TGCGCCAGCAGTGGCGGGACTAGCAAGGAGACCCAGTACTTC
TRBJ1-1 - - TRBV7-2 CASSFAGQNTEAFF TGTGCCAGCAGCTTCGCGGGGCAGAACACTGAAGCTTTCTTT
TRBJ2-5 many - TRBV10-2 CASSGHRTQETQYF TGCGCCAGCAGTGGTCACAGAACCCAAGAGACCCAGTACTTC
TRBJ2-1 - TRBD1 TRBV11-2 CASSLEIRDRGNEQFF TGTGCCAGCAGCTTAGAGATCCGTGACAGGGGGAATGAGCAGTTCTTC
TRBJ1-6 - TRBD1 TRBV14 CASSQDVGQGAFEGSPLHF TGTGCCAGCAGCCAAGATGTGGGACAGGGGGCGTTCGAGGGTTCACCCCTCCACTTT
TRBJ1-1 many - TRBV5-1 CASSFPGDWGTEAFF TGCGCCAGCAGCTTTCCGGGGGATTGGGGCACTGAAGCTTTCTTT
TRBJ1-5 many - TRBV29-1 CSVGGLSNQPQHF TGCAGCGTTGGTGGACTTAGCAATCAGCCCCAGCATTTT
TRBJ2-5 many TRBD2 TRBV7-2 CASSLVGQRGGPETQYF TGTGCCAGCAGCTTAGTAGGACAGCGGGGGGGCCCGGAGACCCAGTACTTC
TRBJ2-1 many TRBD1 TRBV4-1 CASSRDRTGGSYNEQFF TGCGCCAGCAGCCGGGACAGGACAGGGGGTTCCTACAATGAGCAGTTCTTC
TRBJ2-1 - TRBD1 TRBV3-1 CASSHVIYRDRFANEQFF TGTGCCAGCAGCCACGTCATTTACCGGGACAGGTTCGCCAATGAGCAGTTCTTC
TRBJ2-3 many - TRBV6-5 CASSYEGITQYF TGTGCCAGCAGTTATGAAGGGATTACGCAGTATTTT